Below are 23 T cell receptor beta chains sequenced from a single sample in a study of cytomegalovirus exposure and HLA in healthy donors. Primers included in the PCR were 60 Vbeta and 13 Jbeta primers. Repertoires were generated with immunoSEQ multiplex PCR, while TCRdb's copy carries only in-frame clones and drops some. The sample lists some 200,000 clones, roughly 80% occurring once. Sample: PBMCs. The receptors were sampled from a female donor in good health and CMV-seronegative.

CDR3 in amino acids: CASRPLSASSYNEQFF. The DNA of the CDR3 is TGTGCCAGCAGACCCCTCAGCGCCAGCTCCTACAATGAGCAGTTCTTC. The chain recombines TRBV2 with TRBJ2-1, with D hard to call. The CDR3 consists of 16 residues. Germline V CDR1 and CDR2: SNHLY, FYNNEI. V was trimmed by 6 bases and J by 0 bases, leaving 15 bases between them.

The chain recombines TRBV15 with TRBJ2-5, with 8 bases identical to TRBD1. The length of the CDR3 is 14 residues. Trimming cost V 5 bases and J 1 base; bases outside gene matches: 3. Germline CDR1 and CDR2: LNHNV and YYDKDF (reference sequence). CDR3 amino acids: CATSGDRGQETQYF. CDR3 coding DNA: TGTGCCACCAGCGGCGACAGGGGCCAAGAGACCCAGTACTTC.

This chain links TRBV9 with TRBJ2-5; 10 bases align to TRBD1. In germline, CDR1 is SGDLS, CDR2 YYNGEE. The CDR3 runs 17 residues. Trimming removed 1 base from V and 3 bases from J; junction bases left unmatched: 9. The CDR3 region has the DNA TGTGCCAGCAGCGTATACGGGACAGGGGATTTTGAAGAGACCCAGTACTTC. Its translation is CASSVYGTGDFEETQYF.

The rearrangement links TRBV4-2 to TRBJ2-7, with 8 positions matching TRBD1. CDR1 LGHNA and CDR2 YNFKEQ come from the germline V gene. This CDR3 contains 14 residues. V shed 4 bases, J shed 0 bases, and the junction held 2 bases outside the gene matches. This chain's CDR3 is CASSPDRGSYEQYF. CDR3 bases: TGTGCCAGCAGCCCCGACAGGGGCTCCTACGAGCAGTACTTC.

The V and J genes are TRBV2 and TRBJ1-1; 8 bases are shared with TRBD1. Germline V gene sequence: CDR1 SNHLY, CDR2 FYNNEI. V dropped 5 bases and J dropped 4; count of bases not matched to a gene: 6. The CDR3 is 14 amino acids. The CDR3 is CASSLETGGTEAFF. CDR3 DNA: TGTGCCAGCAGTCTAGAAACAGGGGGCACTGAAGCTTTCTTT.

This clone was seen a handful of times. The gene calls are TRBV7-8 and TRBJ2-1, with TRBD2 matching over 8 bases. Germline V gene sequence: CDR1 SGHVS, CDR2 FQNEAQ. V trimming: 5 bases; J trimming: 0 bases; junction bases outside the gene matches: 12. The CDR3 loop spans 18 amino acids. The CDR3 sequence: CASSLGGGPRSSYNEQFF. CDR3 in DNA: TGTGCCAGCAGCCTCGGGGGGGGGCCCCGAAGCTCCTACAATGAGCAGTTCTTC. The full variable domain, in which reference TRBV7-8 and TRBJ2-1 provide the parts outside the CDR3, is GAGVSQSPRYKVAKRGQDVALRCDPISGHVSLFWYQQALGQGPEFLTYFQNEAQLDKSGLPSDRFFAERPEGSVSTLKIQRTQQEDSAVYLCASSLGGGPRSSYNEQFFGPGTRLTVL.

Regarding this clone: Other nucleotide sequences from this sample produce the same CDR3. V gene TRBV7-9 combines with J gene TRBJ1-1; no firm D call. This CDR3 has 12 residues. Germline CDR1 and CDR2: SEHNR and FQNEAQ (reference sequence). The ends were cut back, 5 bases at V and 1 base at J, with 5 bases in the middle. The chain's CDR3 is CASSHRNTEAFF. CDR3 nucleotide sequence: TGTGCCAGCAGCCACAGGAACACTGAAGCTTTCTTT.

This clone was seen more than once but under ten times. The chain joins TRBV27 to TRBJ1-2, with D tentatively TRBD1 (6 bases). The CDR3 extends over 15 amino acids. Trimming removed 6 bases at V and 1 base at J, with 15 bases between. The germline V gene has CDR1 MNHEY and CDR2 SMNVEV (reference sequence). Here the CDR3 DNA reads TGTGCCAGCAGACCCAGGGGCAGTTTTAACTATGGCTACACCTTC. Amino acid sequence: CASRPRGSFNYGYTF.

This chain uses TRBV5-6 with TRBJ2-1; 9 positions match TRBD2. CDR1 and CDR2 (germline): SGHDT, YYEEEE. The CDR3 has 13 residues. J gave up 8 bases and V 1 base, and 1 base lay outside the gene matches. The CDR3 is CASSLSGRHEQFF. CDR3 in DNA: TGTGCCAGCAGCTTGAGCGGGAGGCATGAGCAGTTCTTC.

Details on this clone: The junction and the germline gene differ at one end; a read error may be behind it. The chain employs TRBV6-5 and TRBJ2-7; D is possibly TRBD1 (6 bases). Germline CDR1 and CDR2: MNHEY and SVGAGI. The CDR3 contains 13 residues. Written as DNA, the CDR3 is TGTGCCAGCAGATTTACACAGGGCTACGAGCAGTACTTT. Translating it yields CASRFTQGYEQYF.

The CDR3 nucleotides read TGTGCCAGCAGCGTTGTGAGTAGCGGATACACCGGGGAGCTGTTTTTT. It translates to CASSVVSSGYTGELFF. The V gene is TRBV9, the J gene TRBJ2-2; D possibly corresponds to TRBD2 (6 bases). The V end was cut by 2 bases, the J end by 3 bases, with 14 bases between. CDR1 and CDR2 from the germline V gene are SGDLS and YYNGEE. The CDR3 totals 16 residues.

The chain has TRBV7-2 and TRBJ2-7; D is unclear. The germline CDR1 and CDR2 sequences are SGHTA and FQGNSA. The ends were cut back, 7 bases at V and 0 bases at J, with 16 bases in the middle. This CDR3 spans 15 amino acids. The CDR3 here is CASTRRAVSSYEQYF. CDR3 nucleotide sequence: TGTGCCAGCACCCGTCGCGCGGTAAGCTCCTACGAGCAGTACTTC.

The chain combines TRBV5-1 with TRBJ2-5; D uncertain. The tail of the sequence fits TRBJ2-7 better, so the J call may be wrong. This CDR3 has 13 residues. In germline, CDR1 is SGHRS, CDR2 YFSETQ. CDR3: CASSLRSSYEQYF. The DNA of the CDR3 is TGCGCCAGCAGCTTACGAAGCTCCTACGAGCAGTACTTC.

This sequence joins TRBV2 and TRBJ2-5; no reliable D call. V shed 6 bases and J shed 2 bases, with 16 bases lying between them. The germline gives CDR1 SNHLY, CDR2 FYNNEI. This CDR3 is 15 amino acids long. The CDR3 spells CASSQDLGTQETQYF. DNA of the CDR3: TGTGCCAGCAGCCAAGACCTGGGCACGCAAGAGACCCAGTACTTC.

The chain uses TRBV18 and TRBJ1-5; D remains unclear. The CDR3 totals 13 residues. Trimming cost V 8 bases and J 1 base, with 9 bases left between them. Germline lookup yields CDR1 KGHSH and CDR2 LQKENI. The CDR3 DNA is TGTGCCAGCACCGAGCAAAGCAATCAGCCCCAGCATTTT. It codes for CASTEQSNQPQHF.

This chain links TRBV7-9 with TRBJ1-1; D gene unclear. CDR3 length: 13 amino acids. CDR1 and CDR2 (germline): SEHNR, FQNEAQ (reference sequence). The ends were cut back, 4 bases at V and 5 bases at J, with 11 bases in the middle. In nucleotides, the CDR3 is TGTGCCAGCAGCTCTAGCGAGGTAACTGAAGCTTTCTTT. This gives the protein CASSSSEVTEAFF.

The chain couples TRBV4-2 to TRBJ1-1, with D tentatively TRBD1 (5 bases). Germline-derived CDR1 and CDR2 are LGHNA and YNFKEQ. The CDR3 has 12 residues. Trimming shortened V by 7 bases and J by 4 bases, and 10 bases separated the two germline ends. The CDR3 DNA reads as TGTGCCAGCAAGGGGTGGTCCACTGAAGCTTTCTTT. Its protein product is CASKGWSTEAFF.

The CDR3 here is CVTTRWPSSYNEQFF. CDR3 DNA sequence: TGTGTCACTACCCGGTGGCCGAGCTCCTACAATGAGCAGTTCTTC. The J gene is TRBJ2-1, the V gene TRBV5-6; the D is unclear. Looked up from germline, CDR1 is SGHDT and CDR2 is YYEEEE. The CDR3 runs 15 residues.

The chain couples TRBV27 to TRBJ2-7; TRBD2 might be the D (6 bases). This CDR3 has 16 residues. V was clipped by 5 bases and J by 2 bases, with 19 bases between them. Per germline, CDR1 MNHEY and CDR2 SMNVEV (reference sequence). The CDR3 is CASSEGWSGPPYEQYF. CDR3 DNA sequence: TGTGCCAGCAGTGAGGGGTGGAGCGGGCCTCCCTACGAGCAGTACTTC.

The chain links TRBV30 to TRBJ1-1; possible D gene TRBD1, 5 bases. V was trimmed by 3 bases and J by 9 bases, leaving 14 bases between them. The CDR3 covers 12 residues. Germline V gene data show CDR1 as GTSNPN and CDR2 as SVGIG (reference sequence). In nucleotides, the CDR3 is TGTGCCTGGAGCCGAGACAGTGAGAAAGCTTTCTTT. This encodes CAWSRDSEKAFF.

The rearrangement uses TRBV5-4 and TRBJ1-2, with TRBD1 as a possible D gene (6 bases). There are 15 residues in the CDR3. CDR1 SGHNT and CDR2 YYREEE come from the germline V gene (reference sequence). Trimming stripped 4 bases from V and 0 bases from J, with 13 bases between. The CDR3 loop is CASSIKDRANYGYTF. Written as DNA, the CDR3 is TGTGCCAGCAGCATTAAGGACAGAGCTAACTATGGCTACACCTTC.

The V and J genes are TRBV5-1 and TRBJ1-2; D might be TRBD1 (6 bases). The CDR3 totals 15 residues. Germline CDR1 SGHRS, CDR2 YFSETQ. V gave up 0 bases and J gave up 8 bases, with 17 bases separating them. In DNA, the CDR3 is TGCGCCAGCAGCTTGGGAGGTCAGGGGTCTAGCGGCTACACCTTC. Protein: CASSLGGQGSSGYTF.

Only a few counts were recorded for this clone. V gene TRBV18 combines with J gene TRBJ2-7; 9 bases match TRBD2. The CDR3 contains 19 residues. V lost 0 bases, J lost 4 bases, and 16 bases stayed unmatched. Germline assignment: CDR1 KGHSH and CDR2 LQKENI. CDR3 sequence: CASSPPIVRGGGALYEQYF. The CDR3 DNA reads TGTGCCAGCTCACCACCGATCGTTAGGGGCGGGGGGGCCCTGTACGAGCAGTACTTC.